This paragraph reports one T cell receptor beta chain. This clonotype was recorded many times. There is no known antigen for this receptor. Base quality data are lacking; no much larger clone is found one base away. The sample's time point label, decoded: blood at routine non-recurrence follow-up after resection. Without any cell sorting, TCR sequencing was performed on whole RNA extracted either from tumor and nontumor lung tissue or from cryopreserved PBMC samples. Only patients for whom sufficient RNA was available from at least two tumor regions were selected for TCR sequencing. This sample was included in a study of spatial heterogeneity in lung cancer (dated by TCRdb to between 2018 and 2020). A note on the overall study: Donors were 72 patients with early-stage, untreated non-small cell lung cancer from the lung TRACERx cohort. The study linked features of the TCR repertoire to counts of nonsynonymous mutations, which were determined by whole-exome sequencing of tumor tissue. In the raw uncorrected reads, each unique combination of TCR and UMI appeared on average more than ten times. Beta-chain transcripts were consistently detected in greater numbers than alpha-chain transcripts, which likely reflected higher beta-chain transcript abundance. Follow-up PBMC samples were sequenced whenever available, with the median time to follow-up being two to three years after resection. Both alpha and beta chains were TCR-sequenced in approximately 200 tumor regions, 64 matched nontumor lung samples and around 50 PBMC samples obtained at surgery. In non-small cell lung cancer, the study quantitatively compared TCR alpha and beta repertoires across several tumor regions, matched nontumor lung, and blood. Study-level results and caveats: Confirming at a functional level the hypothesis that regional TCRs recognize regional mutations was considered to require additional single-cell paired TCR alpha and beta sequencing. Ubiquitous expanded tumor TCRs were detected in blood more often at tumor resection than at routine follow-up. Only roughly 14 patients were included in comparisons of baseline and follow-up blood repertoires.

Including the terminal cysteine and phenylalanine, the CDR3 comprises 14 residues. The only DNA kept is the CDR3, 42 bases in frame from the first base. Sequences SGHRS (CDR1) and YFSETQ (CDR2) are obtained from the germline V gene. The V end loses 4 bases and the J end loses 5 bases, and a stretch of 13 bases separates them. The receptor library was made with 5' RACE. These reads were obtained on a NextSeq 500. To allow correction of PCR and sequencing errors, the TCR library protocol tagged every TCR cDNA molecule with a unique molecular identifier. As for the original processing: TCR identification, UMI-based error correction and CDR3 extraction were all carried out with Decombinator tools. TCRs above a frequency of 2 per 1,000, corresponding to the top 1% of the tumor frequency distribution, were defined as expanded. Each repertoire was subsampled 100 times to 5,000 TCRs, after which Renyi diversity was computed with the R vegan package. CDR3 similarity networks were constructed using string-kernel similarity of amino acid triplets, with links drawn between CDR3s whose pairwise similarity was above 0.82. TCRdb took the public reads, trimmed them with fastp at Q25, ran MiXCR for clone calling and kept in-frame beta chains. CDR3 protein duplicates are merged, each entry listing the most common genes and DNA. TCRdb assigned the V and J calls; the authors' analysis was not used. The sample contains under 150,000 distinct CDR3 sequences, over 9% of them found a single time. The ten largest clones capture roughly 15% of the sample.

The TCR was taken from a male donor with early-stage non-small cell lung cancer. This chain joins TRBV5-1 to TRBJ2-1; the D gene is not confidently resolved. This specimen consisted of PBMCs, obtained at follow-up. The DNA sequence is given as TGCGCCAGCAGCCCCACGACTCGGAACAATGAGCAGTTCTTC. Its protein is CASSPTTRNNEQFF. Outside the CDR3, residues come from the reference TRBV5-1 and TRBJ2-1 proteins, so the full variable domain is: KAGVTQTPRYLIKTRGQQVTLSCSPISGHRSVSWYQQTPGQGLQFLFEYFSETQRNKGNFPGRFSGRQFSNSRSEMNVSTLELGDSALYLCASSPTTRNNEQFFGPGTRLTVL.